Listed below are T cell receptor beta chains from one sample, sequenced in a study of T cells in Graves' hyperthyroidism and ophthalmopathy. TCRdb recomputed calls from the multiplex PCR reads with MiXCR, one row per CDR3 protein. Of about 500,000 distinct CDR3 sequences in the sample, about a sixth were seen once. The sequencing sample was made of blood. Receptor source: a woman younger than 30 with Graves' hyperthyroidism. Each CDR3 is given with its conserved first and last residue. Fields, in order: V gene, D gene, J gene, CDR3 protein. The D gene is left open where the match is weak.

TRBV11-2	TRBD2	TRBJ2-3	CASSLEGSGGLTDTQYF
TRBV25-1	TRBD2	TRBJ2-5	CASSRITSGSRYQETQYF
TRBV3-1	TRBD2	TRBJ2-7	CASSQRTSGSTNSYEQYF
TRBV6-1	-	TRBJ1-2	CASQFQGYGYTF
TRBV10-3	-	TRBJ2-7	CAISRGVSSYEQYF
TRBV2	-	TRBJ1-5	CASTQHRAPSNQPQHF
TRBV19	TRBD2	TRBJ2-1	CASKLIAGGSNEQFF
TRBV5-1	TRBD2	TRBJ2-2	CASSLVREGPDTGELFF
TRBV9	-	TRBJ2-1	CASSVRTGGRVYNEQFF
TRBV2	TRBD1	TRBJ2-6	CASSDRTGIISGANVLTF
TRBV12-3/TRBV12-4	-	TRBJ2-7	CASSISRTPTKPSSYEQYF
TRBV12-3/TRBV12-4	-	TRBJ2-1	CASSLVALGNEQFF
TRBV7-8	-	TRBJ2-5	CASSWEGARETQYF
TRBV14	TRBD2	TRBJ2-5	CASSQGGAGVGETQYF
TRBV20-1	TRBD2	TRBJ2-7	CSASPAGSSYEQYF
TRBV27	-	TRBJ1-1	CASSWTVMNTEAFF
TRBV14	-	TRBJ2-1	CASSHGTHNEQFF
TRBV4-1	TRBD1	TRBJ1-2	CASSQAGTGGNGYTF
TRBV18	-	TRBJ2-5	CASSPPGGETQYF
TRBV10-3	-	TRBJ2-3	CAISESVNTDTQYF
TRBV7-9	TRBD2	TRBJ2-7	CASSSGTSGGLPYEQYF